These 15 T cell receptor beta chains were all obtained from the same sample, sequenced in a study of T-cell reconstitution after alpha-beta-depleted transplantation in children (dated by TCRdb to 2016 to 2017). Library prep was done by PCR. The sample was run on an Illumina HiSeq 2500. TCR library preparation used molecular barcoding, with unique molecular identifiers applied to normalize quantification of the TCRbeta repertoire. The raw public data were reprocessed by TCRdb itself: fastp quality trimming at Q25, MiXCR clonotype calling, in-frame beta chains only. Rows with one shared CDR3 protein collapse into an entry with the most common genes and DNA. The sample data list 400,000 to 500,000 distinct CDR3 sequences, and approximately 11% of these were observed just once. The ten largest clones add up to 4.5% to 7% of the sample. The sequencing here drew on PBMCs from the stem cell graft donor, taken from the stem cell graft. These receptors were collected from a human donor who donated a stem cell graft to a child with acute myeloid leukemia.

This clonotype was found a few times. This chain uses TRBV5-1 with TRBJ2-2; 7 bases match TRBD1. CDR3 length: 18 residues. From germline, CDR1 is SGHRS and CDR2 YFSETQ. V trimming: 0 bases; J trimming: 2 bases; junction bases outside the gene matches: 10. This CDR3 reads CASSLGPTGALNTGELFF. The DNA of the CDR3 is TGCGCCAGCAGCTTGGGACCTACAGGGGCGCTAAACACCGGGGAGCTGTTTTTT.

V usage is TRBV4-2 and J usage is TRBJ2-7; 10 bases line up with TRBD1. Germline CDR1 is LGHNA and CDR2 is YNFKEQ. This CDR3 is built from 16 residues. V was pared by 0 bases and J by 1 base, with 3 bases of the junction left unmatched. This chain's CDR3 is CASSQDPGQGSYEQYF. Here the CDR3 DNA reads TGTGCCAGCAGCCAAGATCCGGGACAGGGGTCCTACGAGCAGTACTTC.

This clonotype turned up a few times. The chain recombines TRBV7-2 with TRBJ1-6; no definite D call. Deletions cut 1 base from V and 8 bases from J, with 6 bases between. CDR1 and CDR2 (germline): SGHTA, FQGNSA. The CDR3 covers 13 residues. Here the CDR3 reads CASSLDPDSPLHF. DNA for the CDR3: TGTGCCAGCAGCTTAGATCCTGATTCACCCCTCCACTTT.

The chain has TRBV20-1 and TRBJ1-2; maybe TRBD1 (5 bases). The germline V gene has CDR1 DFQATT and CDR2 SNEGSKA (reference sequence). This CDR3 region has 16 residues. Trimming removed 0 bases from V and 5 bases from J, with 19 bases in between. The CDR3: CSARDPTVAGGYGYTF. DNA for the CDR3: TGCAGTGCTAGAGATCCGACAGTAGCCGGGGGTTATGGCTACACCTTC.

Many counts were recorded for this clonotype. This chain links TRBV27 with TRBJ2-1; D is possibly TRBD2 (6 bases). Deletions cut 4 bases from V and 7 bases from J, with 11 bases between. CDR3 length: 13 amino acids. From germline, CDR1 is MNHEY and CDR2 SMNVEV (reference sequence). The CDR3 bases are TGTGCCAGCAGTTGGGACTCGGGGAATGAGCAGTTCTTC. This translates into CASSWDSGNEQFF.

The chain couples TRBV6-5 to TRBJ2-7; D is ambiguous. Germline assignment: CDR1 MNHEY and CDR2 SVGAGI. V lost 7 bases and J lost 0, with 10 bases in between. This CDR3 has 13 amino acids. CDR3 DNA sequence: TGTGCCAGCATCGGTCAGGACTCCTACGAGCAGTACTTC. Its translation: CASIGQDSYEQYF.

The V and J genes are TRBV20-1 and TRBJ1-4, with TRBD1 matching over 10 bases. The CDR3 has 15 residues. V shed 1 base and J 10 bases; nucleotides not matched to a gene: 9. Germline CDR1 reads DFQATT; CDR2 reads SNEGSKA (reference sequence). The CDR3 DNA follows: TGCAGTGCTAGAGCACCGGGACAGGGGCTCGGAAAACTGTTTTTT. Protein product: CSARAPGQGLGKLFF.

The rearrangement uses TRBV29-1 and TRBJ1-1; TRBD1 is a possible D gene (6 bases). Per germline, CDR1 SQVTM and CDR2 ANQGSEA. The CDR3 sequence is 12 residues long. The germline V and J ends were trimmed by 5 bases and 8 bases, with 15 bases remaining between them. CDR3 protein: CSVFGGTGEAFF. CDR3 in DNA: TGCAGCGTTTTTGGGGGTACAGGGGAAGCTTTCTTT.

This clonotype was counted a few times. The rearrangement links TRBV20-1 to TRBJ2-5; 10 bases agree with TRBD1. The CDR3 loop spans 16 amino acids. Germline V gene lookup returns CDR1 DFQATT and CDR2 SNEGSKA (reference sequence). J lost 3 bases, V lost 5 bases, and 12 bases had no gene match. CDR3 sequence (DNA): TGCAGTGCTCTAGTACGGGACAGGGGTTTCGAAGAGACCCAGTACTTC. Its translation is CSALVRDRGFEETQYF.

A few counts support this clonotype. CDR3 bases: TGTGCCAGCAGTCCCCTGGGGACTACCAGCCAAGAGACCCAGTACTTC. This encodes CASSPLGTTSQETQYF. The chain joins TRBV9 to TRBJ2-5; 7 bases map to TRBD2. This CDR3 contains 16 residues. Germline CDR1 is SGDLS and CDR2 is YYNGEE. V trimming: 5 bases; J trimming: 1 base; junction bases outside the gene matches: 11. Filled out from reference TRBV9 and TRBJ2-5, the complete variable domain reads DSGVTQTPKHLITATGQRVTLRCSPRSGDLSVYWYQQSLDQGLQFLIQYYNGEERAKGNILERFSAQQFPDLHSELNLSSLELGDSALYFCASSPLGTTSQETQYFGPGTRLLVL.

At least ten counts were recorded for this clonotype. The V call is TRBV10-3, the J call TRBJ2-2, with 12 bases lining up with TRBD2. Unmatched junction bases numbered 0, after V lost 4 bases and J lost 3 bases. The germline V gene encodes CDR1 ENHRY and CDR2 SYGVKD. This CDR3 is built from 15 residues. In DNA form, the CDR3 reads TGTGCCATCAGTGGACTAGCGGGAGACACCGGGGAGCTGTTTTTT. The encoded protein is CAISGLAGDTGELFF.

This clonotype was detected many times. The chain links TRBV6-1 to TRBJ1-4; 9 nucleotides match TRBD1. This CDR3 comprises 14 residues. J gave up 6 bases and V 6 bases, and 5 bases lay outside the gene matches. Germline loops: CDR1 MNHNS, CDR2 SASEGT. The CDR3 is CASSRTGDDEKLFF. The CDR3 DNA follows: TGTGCCAGCAGCCGGACAGGGGATGATGAAAAACTGTTTTTT.

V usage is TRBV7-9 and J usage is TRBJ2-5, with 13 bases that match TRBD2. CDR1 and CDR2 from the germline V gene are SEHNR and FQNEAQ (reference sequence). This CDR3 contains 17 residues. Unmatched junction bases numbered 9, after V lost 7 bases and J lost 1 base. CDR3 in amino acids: CASIPGLAGLFQETQYF. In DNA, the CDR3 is TGTGCCAGCATCCCGGGACTAGCGGGACTATTCCAAGAGACCCAGTACTTC.

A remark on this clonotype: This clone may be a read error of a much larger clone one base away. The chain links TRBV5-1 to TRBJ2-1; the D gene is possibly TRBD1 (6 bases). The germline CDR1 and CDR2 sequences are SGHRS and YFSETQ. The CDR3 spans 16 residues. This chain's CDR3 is CASSLAQGRSYHEQFF. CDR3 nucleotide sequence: TGCGCCAGCAGCTTGGCCCAGGGGCGGTCCTACCATGAGCAGTTCTTC.

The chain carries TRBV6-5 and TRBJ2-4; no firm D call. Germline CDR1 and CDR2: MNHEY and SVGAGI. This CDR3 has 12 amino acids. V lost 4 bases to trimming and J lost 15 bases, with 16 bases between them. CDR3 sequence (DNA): TGTGCCAGCAGTTCCCTCGTGGGTGCCTGGTACTTC. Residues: CASSSLVGAWYF.